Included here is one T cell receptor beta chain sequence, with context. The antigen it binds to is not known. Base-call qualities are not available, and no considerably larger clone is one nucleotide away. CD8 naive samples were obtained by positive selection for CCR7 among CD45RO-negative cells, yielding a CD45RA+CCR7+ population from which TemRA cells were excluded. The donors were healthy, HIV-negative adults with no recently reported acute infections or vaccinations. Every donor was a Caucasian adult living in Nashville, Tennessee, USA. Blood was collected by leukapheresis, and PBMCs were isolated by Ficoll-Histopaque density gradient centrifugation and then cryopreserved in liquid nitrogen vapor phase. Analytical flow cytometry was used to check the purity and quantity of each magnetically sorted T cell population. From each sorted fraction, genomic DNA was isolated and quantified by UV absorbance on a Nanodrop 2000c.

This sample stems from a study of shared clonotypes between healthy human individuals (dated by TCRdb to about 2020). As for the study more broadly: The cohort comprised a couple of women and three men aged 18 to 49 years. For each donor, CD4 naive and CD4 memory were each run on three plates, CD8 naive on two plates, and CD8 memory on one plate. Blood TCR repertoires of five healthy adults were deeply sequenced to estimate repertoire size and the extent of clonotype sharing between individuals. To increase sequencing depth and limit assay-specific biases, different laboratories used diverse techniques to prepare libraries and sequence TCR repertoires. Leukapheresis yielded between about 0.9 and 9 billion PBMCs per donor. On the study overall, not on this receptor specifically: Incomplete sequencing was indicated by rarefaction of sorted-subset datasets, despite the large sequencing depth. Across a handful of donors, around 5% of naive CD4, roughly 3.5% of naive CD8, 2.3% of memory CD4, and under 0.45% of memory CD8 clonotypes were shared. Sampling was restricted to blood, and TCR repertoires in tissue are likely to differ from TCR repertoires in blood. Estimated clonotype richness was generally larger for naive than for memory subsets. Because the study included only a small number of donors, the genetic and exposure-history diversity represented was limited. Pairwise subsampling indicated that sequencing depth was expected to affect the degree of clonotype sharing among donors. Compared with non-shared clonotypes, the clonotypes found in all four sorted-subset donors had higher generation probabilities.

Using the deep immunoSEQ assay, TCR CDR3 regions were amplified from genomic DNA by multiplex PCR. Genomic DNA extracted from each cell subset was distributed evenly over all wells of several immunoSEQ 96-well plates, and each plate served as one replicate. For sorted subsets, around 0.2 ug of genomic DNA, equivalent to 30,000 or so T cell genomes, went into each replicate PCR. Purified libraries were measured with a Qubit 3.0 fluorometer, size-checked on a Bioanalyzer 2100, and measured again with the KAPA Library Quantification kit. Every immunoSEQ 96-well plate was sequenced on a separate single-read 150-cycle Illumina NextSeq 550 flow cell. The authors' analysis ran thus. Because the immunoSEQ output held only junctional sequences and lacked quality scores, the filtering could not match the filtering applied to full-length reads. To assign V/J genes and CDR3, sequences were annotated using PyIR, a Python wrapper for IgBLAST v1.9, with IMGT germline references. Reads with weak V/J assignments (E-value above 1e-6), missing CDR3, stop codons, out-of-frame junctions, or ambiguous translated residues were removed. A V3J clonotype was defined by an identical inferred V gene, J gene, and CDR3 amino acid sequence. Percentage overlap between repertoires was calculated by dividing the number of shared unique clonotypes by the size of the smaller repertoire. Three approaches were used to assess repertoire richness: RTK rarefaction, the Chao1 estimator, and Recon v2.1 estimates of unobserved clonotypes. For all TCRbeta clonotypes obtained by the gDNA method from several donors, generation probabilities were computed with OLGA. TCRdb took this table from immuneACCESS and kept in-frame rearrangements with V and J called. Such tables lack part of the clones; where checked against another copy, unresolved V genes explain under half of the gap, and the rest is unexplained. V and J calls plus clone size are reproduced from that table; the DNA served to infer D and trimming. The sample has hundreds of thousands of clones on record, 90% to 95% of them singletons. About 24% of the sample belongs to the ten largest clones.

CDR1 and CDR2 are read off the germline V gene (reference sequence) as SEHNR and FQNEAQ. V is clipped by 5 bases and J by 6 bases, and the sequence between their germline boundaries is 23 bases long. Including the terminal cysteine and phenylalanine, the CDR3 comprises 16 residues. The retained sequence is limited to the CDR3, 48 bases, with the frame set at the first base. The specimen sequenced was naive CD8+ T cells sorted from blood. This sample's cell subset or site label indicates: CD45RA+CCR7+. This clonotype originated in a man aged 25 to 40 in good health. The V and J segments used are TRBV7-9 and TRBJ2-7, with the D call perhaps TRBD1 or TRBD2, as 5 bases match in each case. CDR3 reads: CASSPQGVRGFGEQYF. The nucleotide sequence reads TGTGCCAGCAGCCCGCAGGGTGTGAGGGGATTCGGCGAGCAGTACTTC.